The entry below gives a single T cell receptor beta chain sequence along with its context. These data originate in a study of CD8 T cells in Susac syndrome. RNA was extracted with the RNeasy kit, and a quantity of roughly 0.45 to 1 ug was reverse transcribed using random hexamers. TCRdb re-called the immunoSEQ multiplex PCR reads with MiXCR, one entry per CDR3 protein. The repertoire holds about 190,000 distinct CDR3 sequences, with 80% to 95% as singletons. This clonotype was obtained from a human donor in good health. Sequencing was performed on CD4+ T cells from PBMCs.

The CDR3 DNA is TGTGCCAGCACCAGGGACAGACCCATCCGCACAGATACGCAGTATTTT. Translation: CASTRDRPIRTDTQYF. The chain is built from TRBV28 and TRBJ2-3; 7 nucleotides line up with TRBD1. This CDR3 has 16 amino acids. Germline V gene data show CDR1 as MDHEN and CDR2 as SYDVKM. V shed 7 bases and J 1 base; nucleotides not matched to a gene: 11.